Below, 3 T cell receptor beta chains from the same sample are listed, as sequenced in a study of T cell changes during pregnancy in multiple sclerosis. TCRdb keeps only in-frame clones here, not all; method: immunoSEQ multiplex PCR. Here the sample spans over 90,000 clones, roughly nine tenths being singletons. The material sequenced was peripheral blood, taken after pregnancy. Receptor source: a female donor with multiple sclerosis, enrolled in a pregnancy study.

This chain uses TRBV27 with TRBJ2-7; 7 bases are shared with TRBD1. Germline V gene lookup returns CDR1 MNHEY and CDR2 SMNVEV (reference sequence). Trimming removed 3 bases from V and 6 bases from J; junction bases left unmatched: 11. The CDR3 totals 15 residues. CDR3 coding DNA: TGTGCCAGCAGTTTCCGGACAGGTCGGGGTGGCGAGCAGTACTTC. It specifies CASSFRTGRGGEQYF.

The rearrangement joins TRBV5-1 to TRBJ1-4; 11 nucleotides match TRBD1. Trimming removed 4 bases from V and 8 bases from J; junction bases left unmatched: 13. The CDR3 is made up of 17 amino acids. Germline V gene data show CDR1 as SGHRS and CDR2 as YFSETQ. CDR3 nucleotide sequence: TGCGCCAGCAGCCAAACGCGGACAGGGGGCTTAACCGAAAAACTGTTTTTT. Translated, it gives CASSQTRTGGLTEKLFF.

J is TRBJ2-2 and V is TRBV5-1, with 8 bases identical to TRBD2. The CDR3 runs to 14 residues. Trimming took 10 bases from V and 0 from J; bases not matched to a gene: 5. The V gene's germline CDR1 is SGHRS and CDR2 YFSETQ. CDR3 region: CAVRGGTNTGELFF. The CDR3 nucleotides are TGCGCCGTACGGGGGGGAACGAACACCGGGGAGCTGTTTTTT.